A single sample is the source of the 26 T cell receptor beta chains below, sequenced in a study of T cell repertoires in cytomegalovirus infection. TCRdb analysed the reads with MiXCR anew, one entry per CDR3 protein. The sample consists of 380,000 or so distinct CDR3 sequences, about 34% of them appearing once. The antigens these receptors bind are not known. Source: cultured PBMCs, taken from culture after CMV antigen stimulation. The origin of the receptors is a human donor in good health (CMV status not recorded). Some clones in this sample may be carry-over from other donors' samples.

This clonotype was seen repeatedly, ten times or more. This chain links TRBV7-2 with TRBJ1-2, with D hard to call. Germline CDR1 and CDR2: SGHTA and FQGNSA. This CDR3 has 13 residues. The ends were cut back, 3 bases at V and 2 bases at J, with 7 bases in the middle. This CDR3 is CASSLAENYGYTF. In DNA form, the CDR3 reads TGTGCCAGCAGCTTGGCGGAAAACTATGGCTACACCTTC.

This sequence joins TRBV24-1 and TRBJ2-7, with 7 bases lining up with TRBD2. The germline V gene has CDR1 KGHDR and CDR2 SFDVKD. The CDR3 consists of 17 residues. V lost 6 bases, J lost 4 bases, and 17 bases stayed unmatched. The CDR3 sequence: CATSFRLVKRDRYEQYV. The CDR3 DNA reads as TGTGCCACCAGTTTCCGTCTTGTGAAGCGGGATAGATACGAGCAGTACGTC.

This clonotype was detected only a few times. This rearrangement joins TRBV7-2 to TRBJ2-3; 8 bases are shared with TRBD2. Germline V gene sequence: CDR1 SGHTA, CDR2 FQGNSA. V dropped 10 bases and J dropped 0; count of bases not matched to a gene: 3. This CDR3 has 13 amino acids. The CDR3: CAIREGSTDTQYF. CDR3 sequence (DNA): TGTGCCATACGGGAGGGCAGCACAGATACGCAGTATTTT. Together with reference TRBV7-2 and TRBJ2-3, the CDR3 gives the full variable domain: GAGVSQSPSNKVTEKGKDVELRCDPISGHTALYWYRQSLGQGLEFLIYFQGNSAPDKSGLPSDRFSAERTGGSVSTLTIQRTQQEDSAVYLCAIREGSTDTQYFGPGTRLTVL.

This clonotype has only a few counts. This chain joins TRBV12-3 or TRBV12-4 and TRBJ2-5, with D tentatively TRBD2 (5 bases). This CDR3 has 14 residues. With 2 bases removed from V and 1 base from J, the gap between germline ends came to 8 bases. The CDR3 sequence is CASSLRAGQETQYF. The CDR3 DNA reads as TGTGCCAGCAGTTTACGGGCGGGCCAAGAGACCCAGTACTTC.

This chain links TRBV12-3 or TRBV12-4 with TRBJ1-1, with a possible D match to TRBD1 (6 bases). Trimming took off 6 bases at V and 4 bases at J, with 12 bases between the two ends. The length of the CDR3 is 13 residues. The CDR3 region has the DNA TGTGCCAGCAGCCCGGTGGGGGCCACTGAAGCTTTCTTT. It is translated as CASSPVGATEAFF.

This clonotype was recorded a few times. CDR3 amino acids: CASSSSPSSYNEQFF. The CDR3 DNA sequence: TGTGCCAGCAGTTCTAGCCCTAGCTCCTACAATGAGCAGTTCTTC. This chain connects TRBV12-3 or TRBV12-4 to TRBJ2-1; the D gene is possibly TRBD2 (5 bases). CDR3 length: 15 amino acids. Between the trimmed V and J ends, which lost 4 bases and 0 bases, there was a span of 10 bases.

V and J are TRBV6-2 or TRBV6-3 and TRBJ1-1; D unresolved. The CDR3 contains 14 residues. V was trimmed by 7 bases and J by 1 base, leaving 13 bases between them. Germline V lookup: CDR1 MNHEY, CDR2 SVGEGT. CDR3 loop: CASNSAPGNTEAFF. The CDR3 DNA reads as TGTGCCAGCAACAGTGCCCCAGGGAACACTGAAGCTTTCTTT.

This chain connects TRBV20-1 to TRBJ1-2; perhaps TRBD1 as D (6 bases). Germline-derived CDR1 and CDR2 are DFQATT and SNEGSKA (reference sequence). CDR3 length: 14 amino acids. V lost 3 bases to trimming and J lost 4 bases, with 15 bases between them. For the CDR3, the DNA is TGCAGTGCTAGCACAGGGCTCCTCTCCTATGGCTACACCTTC. The encoded protein is CSASTGLLSYGYTF.

CDR3 DNA sequence: TGTGCCAGCTCACCACTGGGGACAGAAATGAACACTGAAGCTTTCTTT. Its protein is CASSPLGTEMNTEAFF. The chain employs TRBV18 and TRBJ1-1; 7 positions match TRBD1. Germline CDR1 and CDR2: KGHSH and LQKENI. Trimming cost V 1 base and J 0 bases; bases outside gene matches: 5. The CDR3 runs to 16 residues.

V and J are TRBV5-6 and TRBJ2-5, with D possibly called TRBD1 or TRBD2 (6 bases each). This CDR3 has 16 amino acids. V lost 6 bases to trimming and J lost 2 bases, with 20 bases between them. Germline V CDR1 and CDR2: SGHDT, YYEEEE. The CDR3 sequence is CASTTPRRGQQETQYF. DNA for the CDR3: TGTGCCAGCACCACGCCCCGTCGGGGGCAACAAGAGACCCAGTACTTC.

This clonotype was counted between two and nine times. The genes are TRBV7-2 and TRBJ1-1; D remains ambiguous. V was cut by 2 bases and J by 6 bases, with 13 bases left in between. There are 14 residues in the CDR3. The germline V gene has CDR1 SGHTA and CDR2 FQGNSA. CDR3 bases: TGTGCCAGCAGCTTAAACAGAGATGGACCTGAAGCTTTCTTT. It codes for CASSLNRDGPEAFF. Using reference TRBV7-2 and TRBJ1-1 for the parts outside the CDR3, the full variable domain is GAGVSQSPSNKVTEKGKDVELRCDPISGHTALYWYRQSLGQGLEFLIYFQGNSAPDKSGLPSDRFSAERTGGSVSTLTIQRTQQEDSAVYLCASSLNRDGPEAFFGQGTRLTVV.

The CDR3 region has the DNA TGTGCCAGCAGCTTAGACCTAGCGGGGCCGACAGATACGCAGTATTTT. Its protein is CASSLDLAGPTDTQYF. This rearrangement joins TRBV7-6 to TRBJ2-3; TRBD2 aligns across 9 bases. V trimming: 1 base; J trimming: 3 bases; junction bases outside the gene matches: 5. CDR3 size: 16 residues. Germline V lookup: CDR1 SGHVS, CDR2 FNYEAQ. Complete variable domain (other parts from reference TRBV7-6 and TRBJ2-3): GAGVSQSPRYKVTKRGQDVALRCDPISGHVSLYWYRQALGQGPEFLTYFNYEAQQDKSGLPNDRFSAERPEGSISTLTIQRTEQRDSAMYRCASSLDLAGPTDTQYFGPGTRLTVL.

The sample holds a few counts of this clonotype. V is TRBV7-6 and J is TRBJ1-3; no firm D call. This CDR3 has 16 residues. CDR1 is SGHVS, CDR2 FNYEAQ, per germline. Trimming removed 1 base at V and 4 bases at J, with 14 bases between. CDR3 sequence: CASSLDDPRTGNTIYF. The CDR3 DNA reads as TGTGCCAGCAGCTTAGACGACCCACGGACGGGAAACACCATATATTTT.

This clonotype has a handful of counts. The gene calls are TRBV9 and TRBJ2-3; 7 bases line up with TRBD2. Germline CDR1 and CDR2: SGDLS and YYNGEE. The CDR3 totals 17 residues. The V segment lost 3 bases and the J segment 4 bases; nucleotides outside the gene matches: 14. This CDR3 is CASSARRRGREPDTQYF. Written as DNA, the CDR3 is TGTGCCAGCAGCGCCCGACGCAGAGGGAGGGAACCAGATACGCAGTATTTT.

This rearrangement joins TRBV10-3 to TRBJ2-7; D may be TRBD1 (6 bases). This CDR3 spans 15 amino acids. Germline V CDR1 and CDR2: ENHRY, SYGVKD. Between the trimmed V and J ends, which lost 7 bases and 3 bases, there was a span of 19 bases. The CDR3 nucleotides are TGTGCCATCATGCAACCCAGGGGTAATTGCTACGAGCAGTACTTC. This gives the protein CAIMQPRGNCYEQYF.

The CDR3 reads CASRVQGNTGELFF. DNA for the CDR3: TGTGCCAGCAGGGTACAGGGGAACACCGGGGAGCTGTTTTTT. The chain recombines TRBV6-6 with TRBJ2-2; possibly TRBD1 for D (6 bases). The germline V gene has CDR1 MNHNY and CDR2 SVGAGI (reference sequence). The CDR3 is 14 amino acids. V was cut by 6 bases and J by 1 base, with 9 bases left in between.

This clonotype was observed many times. The chain's CDR3 is CASSPGGTNEKLFF. Here the CDR3 DNA reads TGTGCCAGCTCCCCTGGGGGGACTAATGAAAAACTGTTTTTT. The V call is TRBV7-8, the J call TRBJ1-4; tentatively, D is TRBD1 (5 bases). The CDR3 has 14 residues. The V end was cut by 8 bases, the J end by 2 bases, with 12 bases between. Germline V gene sequence: CDR1 SGHVS, CDR2 FQNEAQ.

The rearrangement joins TRBV7-9 to TRBJ1-6, with D tentatively TRBD1 (5 bases). V was shortened by 6 bases and J by 5 bases, with 17 bases between the two germline ends. Germline V CDR1 and CDR2: SEHNR, FQNEAQ (reference sequence). This CDR3 is 16 amino acids long. The CDR3 bases are TGTGCCAGCAGGCAAAAAGCGGGGACGGATAATTCACCCCTCCACTTT. Translated, it gives CASRQKAGTDNSPLHF.

V gene TRBV2 combines with J gene TRBJ2-2, with D perhaps TRBD2 (5 bases). The V and J ends lost 2 bases and 6 bases respectively, with 10 bases between them. The CDR3 extends over 14 amino acids. The germline gives CDR1 SNHLY, CDR2 FYNNEI. As DNA, the CDR3 is TGTGCCAGCAGTGAAAACCTAGCCCCCGGGGAGCTGTTTTTT. Residues: CASSENLAPGELFF.

On this clonotype itself: An end of the junction differs from the germline gene, which may be a read error. The gene calls are TRBV18 and TRBJ2-1; 7 nucleotides line up with TRBD2. Germline CDR1 KGHSH, CDR2 LQKENI. The CDR3 is 15 amino acids. As DNA, the CDR3 is TGTCCCAGCTCACCACCGACGGTGGCGGGGGTTGAGCAGTTCTTC. This sequence encodes CPSSPPTVAGVEQFF.

This chain links TRBV7-2 with TRBJ2-7; TRBD1 might be the D (5 bases). With 5 bases removed from V and 2 bases from J, the gap between germline ends came to 16 bases. The CDR3 covers 15 residues. Germline V gives CDR1 SGHTA, CDR2 FQGNSA. Here the CDR3 reads CASSARQNLAYEQYF. The CDR3, as DNA: TGTGCCAGCAGCGCCCGACAGAATCTCGCCTACGAGCAGTACTTC.

This chain connects TRBV20-1 to TRBJ2-1; 8 bases match TRBD2. V was pared by 4 bases and J by 4 bases, with 21 bases of the junction left unmatched. Looked up from germline, CDR1 is DFQATT and CDR2 is SNEGSKA (reference sequence). The length of the CDR3 is 19 residues. CDR3 nucleotide sequence: TGCAGTGCTACTAAACTATCTAGCGGGTCAGGAGGATCATACAATGAGCAGTTCTTC. This gives the protein CSATKLSSGSGGSYNEQFF.

The chain carries TRBV20-1 and TRBJ2-3, with unresolved D. The CDR3 length is 10 residues. CDR1 DFQATT and CDR2 SNEGSKA come from the germline V gene (reference sequence). V was pared by 8 bases and J by 5 bases, with 8 bases between. The DNA for the CDR3 is TGCAGTCTCCTCGTAGATACGCAGTATTTT. Translation: CSLLVDTQYF.

The table lists this clonotype with many counts. The V call is TRBV7-8, the J call TRBJ1-5; 9 bases agree with TRBD1. J gave up 5 bases and V 4 bases, and 9 bases lay outside the gene matches. Germline CDR1 SGHVS, CDR2 FQNEAQ. This CDR3 has 16 residues. CDR3 coding DNA: TGTGCCAGCAGCTACAACGTGGGACAGGGCGATCAGCCCCAGCATTTT. Residues: CASSYNVGQGDQPQHF.

In this sample, this clonotype turned up many times. This rearrangement joins TRBV9 to TRBJ2-2; D call uncertain. Germline V lookup: CDR1 SGDLS, CDR2 YYNGEE. The germline V and J ends were trimmed by 3 bases and 5 bases, with 11 bases remaining between them. There are 14 residues in the CDR3. In DNA form, the CDR3 reads TGTGCCAGCAGCGAGACGCTAATAACCGGGGAGCTGTTTTTT. This gives the protein CASSETLITGELFF.

This CDR3 is CASSVFGNTIYF. CDR3 nucleotides: TGTGCCAGCAGCGTTTTTGGAAACACCATATATTTT. This chain connects TRBV7-8 to TRBJ1-3; D is ambiguous. V lost 5 bases and J 3 bases, leaving 5 bases between the germline ends. The CDR3 has 12 residues. Germline CDR1 reads SGHVS; CDR2 reads FQNEAQ.